Each of the 17 T cell receptor beta chains below was sequenced from the same sample in a study of cytomegalovirus exposure and HLA in healthy donors. The PCR made use of 60 Vbeta and 13 Jbeta primers. Profiling relied on immunoSEQ multiplex PCR, and the TCRdb table lists in-frame clones only, not all of them. This sample's table reports under 200,000 clones. Sequenced sample: PBMCs. Receptors originate from a man aged 25 to 40 in good health and CMV-seronegative.

The rearrangement links TRBV19 to TRBJ1-1, with TRBD1 matching over 8 bases. This CDR3 contains 15 residues. Germline V lookup: CDR1 LNHDA, CDR2 SQIVND (reference sequence). J was trimmed by 5 bases and V by 1 base; bases with no gene match: 6. This CDR3 is CASSIGGTGRTEAFF. Here the CDR3 DNA reads TGTGCCAGTAGTATAGGGGGGACAGGTCGTACTGAAGCTTTCTTT.

About this clone: One end of the junction fails to match germline, which may point to a read error. The rearrangement uses TRBV5-5 and TRBJ2-7; TRBD2 matches 9 bases. CDR1 and CDR2 from the germline V gene are SGHKS and YYEKEE (reference sequence). The CDR3 loop spans 15 amino acids. The chain's CDR3 is CASSPPSGDSHEQYF. DNA of the CDR3: TGTGCCAGCAGCCCCCCTAGCGGGGACTCCCACGAGCAGTACTTC.

The CDR3 reads CASSLHPASGRLNEQFF. The DNA for the CDR3 is TGTGCCAGCAGCCTCCACCCGGCTAGCGGGAGGTTAAATGAGCAGTTCTTC. The chain recombines TRBV7-2 with TRBJ2-1, with 11 nucleotides matching TRBD2. V dropped 5 bases and J dropped 7; count of bases not matched to a gene: 13. Germline values: CDR1 SGHTA, CDR2 FQGNSA. This CDR3 has 17 amino acids.

The J gene is TRBJ1-6, the V gene TRBV5-5; a weak D match, TRBD1 (6 bases). V dropped 1 base and J dropped 3 bases, with 8 bases sitting between them. Germline CDR1 and CDR2: SGHKS and YYEKEE (reference sequence). This CDR3 has 15 residues. CDR3 sequence (DNA): TGTGCCAGCAGCTTGAGGGGGGGCTATAATTCACCCCTCCACTTT. This sequence encodes CASSLRGGYNSPLHF.

The chain joins TRBV5-1 to TRBJ2-3; 15 bases fit TRBD2. V shed 4 bases and J 6 bases; nucleotides not matched to a gene: 18. Germline V CDR1 and CDR2: SGHRS, YFSETQ. The CDR3 covers 20 residues. The CDR3 DNA reads as TGCGCCAGCAGCCCCCATGCGACCGGGACTAGCGGGAGGCCAGGGGATACGCAGTATTTT. Translated, it gives CASSPHATGTSGRPGDTQYF.

This sequence joins TRBV7-8 and TRBJ2-3; TRBD2 matches at 12 bases. J lost 2 bases, V lost 6 bases, and 6 bases had no gene match. CDR3 size: 16 residues. Germline values: CDR1 SGHVS, CDR2 FQNEAQ. The CDR3 spells CASRGGTSGFTDTQYF. The CDR3 nucleotides read TGTGCCAGCAGGGGAGGGACTAGCGGGTTCACAGATACGCAGTATTTT.

The CDR3 here is CASSAGTQYF. The CDR3 DNA sequence: TGTGCCAGCAGCGCCGGGACCCAGTACTTC. The V gene is TRBV2, the J gene TRBJ2-5; D call uncertain. The CDR3 covers 10 residues. Germline V gene data show CDR1 as SNHLY and CDR2 as FYNNEI. V lost 6 bases to trimming and J lost 7 bases, with 6 bases between them. The full variable domain, rest sourced from reference TRBV2 and TRBJ2-5, is EPEVTQTPSHQVTQMGQEVILRCVPISNHLYFYWYRQILGQKVEFLVSFYNNEISEKSEIFDDQFSVERPDGSNFTLKIRSTKLEDSAMYFCASSAGTQYFGPGTRLLVL.

The chain employs TRBV19 and TRBJ1-4, with 12 bases identical to TRBD1. The CDR3 is 16 residues long. CDR1 and CDR2 from the germline V gene are LNHDA and SQIVND (reference sequence). The ends lost 11 bases at V and 0 bases at J; junction bases unmatched: 7. DNA for the CDR3: TGTGCCTCCCGGGACAGGGGGCGGTCAACTAATGAAAAACTGTTTTTT. Its translation is CASRDRGRSTNEKLFF.

V usage is TRBV27 and J usage is TRBJ2-1; 10 bases match TRBD2. This CDR3 has 16 amino acids. J lost 7 bases, V lost 6 bases, and 12 bases had no gene match. The germline gives CDR1 MNHEY, CDR2 SMNVEV (reference sequence). As DNA, the CDR3 is TGTGCCAGCAGCCCGTCACTAGCGGGAAACCGGAATGAGCAGTTCTTC. Protein product: CASSPSLAGNRNEQFF.

The V gene is TRBV4-1, the J gene TRBJ1-1; D is unclear. The CDR3 runs 15 residues. Trimming removed 0 bases from V and 4 bases from J, with 12 bases in between. Looked up from germline, CDR1 is MGHRA and CDR2 is YSYEKL. The CDR3 spells CASSQEGGVSTEAFF. The CDR3 bases are TGCGCCAGCAGCCAAGAGGGCGGGGTGAGCACTGAAGCTTTCTTT.

The rearrangement uses TRBV2 and TRBJ2-3; TRBD2 matches 9 bases. The ends lost 2 bases at V and 2 bases at J; junction bases unmatched: 8. The CDR3 sequence is 17 residues long. Germline V lookup: CDR1 SNHLY, CDR2 FYNNEI. CDR3 DNA sequence: TGTGCCAGCAGTGAAACGGTACTAGCGGGTGACACAGATACGCAGTATTTT. Translation: CASSETVLAGDTDTQYF.

The V call is TRBV5-4, the J call TRBJ2-7, with D possibly being TRBD1 (6 bases). The CDR3 runs to 15 residues. CDR1 and CDR2 (germline): SGHNT, YYREEE (reference sequence). Trimming took 4 bases from V and 0 from J, leaving 14 bases between them. This chain's CDR3 is CASSPGQSSSYEQYF. CDR3 DNA sequence: TGTGCCAGCAGCCCCGGACAGTCAAGCTCCTACGAGCAGTACTTC.

The V gene is TRBV5-6, the J gene TRBJ1-2, with 8 bases matching TRBD1. Germline V lookup: CDR1 SGHDT, CDR2 YYEEEE. The CDR3 sequence is 15 residues long. The V gene end was trimmed by 4 bases and the J gene end by 7 bases; junction bases not matched to a gene: 12. The DNA for the CDR3 is TGTGCCAGCAGCCAGCGGACAGGGCTCCGCGGTGGCTACACCTTC. Amino acids: CASSQRTGLRGGYTF. The variable domain in full, with the rest retrieved from reference TRBV5-6 and TRBJ1-2, is DAGVTQSPTHLIKTRGQQVTLRCSPKSGHDTVSWYQQALGQGPQFIFQYYEEEERQRGNFPDRFSGHQFPNYSSELNVNALLLGDSALYLCASSQRTGLRGGYTFGSGTRLTVV.

J is TRBJ1-2 and V is TRBV10-3; the D gene is possibly TRBD1 (6 bases). This CDR3 region has 16 residues. CDR1 and CDR2 (germline): ENHRY, SYGVKD. V was shortened by 0 bases and J by 8 bases, with 19 bases between the two germline ends. CDR3 DNA sequence: TGTGCCATCAGTGAGTCACAACAGGGTAGGATTAGGGGCTACACCTTC. It is translated as CAISESQQGRIRGYTF.

The chain has TRBV6-5 and TRBJ2-1, with 8 bases lining up with TRBD1. The CDR3 totals 16 residues. Germline V gene data show CDR1 as MNHEY and CDR2 as SVGAGI. The trim removed 2 bases at V and 4 bases at J, leaving 7 bases unmatched. CDR3 amino acids: CASSYSGQGWYNEQFF. DNA of the CDR3: TGTGCCAGCAGTTACAGCGGACAGGGATGGTACAATGAGCAGTTCTTC.

The V and J genes are TRBV13 and TRBJ2-6; 13 bases align to TRBD2. The germline V gene encodes CDR1 PRHDT and CDR2 FYEKMQ (reference sequence). J was trimmed by 3 bases and V by 5 bases; bases with no gene match: 7. The CDR3 extends over 18 amino acids. The CDR3 DNA follows: TGTGCCAGCAGCATTGGGACTAGCGGGGTGGGTGGGGCCAACGTCCTGACTTTC. Residues: CASSIGTSGVGGANVLTF.

The chain links TRBV28 to TRBJ1-2; TRBD1 agrees at 7 bases. The CDR3 is 14 residues long. V shed 10 bases and J 4 bases; nucleotides not matched to a gene: 12. Germline CDR1 MDHEN, CDR2 SYDVKM. The CDR3 loop is CATLYRGLGYGYTF. The CDR3 region has the DNA TGTGCCACCCTGTACAGGGGACTTGGCTATGGCTACACCTTC.